The 27 T cell receptor beta chains below all came from one sample that was sequenced in a study of tumor-infiltrating lymphocytes in primary liver carcinoma. TCR beta cDNA was made from 500 ng total RNA with a constant-region primer. Employing slightly modified ARM-PCR, three nested multiplex PCR rounds were run, and these gave rise to the TCR beta libraries. Forward primers for TRBV1-TRBV30 and a C-beta reverse primer served the first two PCR rounds, at roughly 10 cycles each. In TCRdb, the multiplex PCR reads were re-called with MiXCR into one record per CDR3 protein. The table records approximately 310,000 distinct CDR3 sequences, 65% of them present only once. Unsorted whole blood yielded blood RNA, and germline DNA was extracted as well. Material: peripheral blood. The receptor set was obtained from a man in his forties with primary liver carcinoma and hepatitis B virus infection.

The chain links TRBV11-2 to TRBJ1-1, with D unresolved. This CDR3 is 16 amino acids long. Germline-derived CDR1 and CDR2 are SGHAT and FQNNGV. V shed 1 base and J shed 5 bases, with 17 bases lying between them. For the CDR3, the DNA is TGTGCCAGCAGCTTAGTGGGAGAGGGAGCTGGAACTGAAGCTTTCTTT. Translating gives CASSLVGEGAGTEAFF.

This clonotype has a count of ten or more. The chain joins TRBV6-6 to TRBJ2-2; D unresolved. V lost 0 bases, J lost 6 bases, and 11 bases lay in between. The CDR3 loop spans 15 amino acids. CDR1 and CDR2 (germline): MNHNY, SVGAGI (reference sequence). In DNA form, the CDR3 reads TGTGCCAGCAGTTACTCCCCCCCCGGGTCCGGGGAGCTGTTTTTT. Residues: CASSYSPPGSGELFF.

Regarding this clonotype: One end of the junction varies from germline; a read error may be responsible. The chain employs TRBV11-2 and TRBJ2-1; the D is unclear. Per germline, CDR1 SGHAT and CDR2 FQNNGV. The CDR3 is made up of 13 amino acids. CDR3 region: CASCFTANSEQFF. In nucleotides, the CDR3 is TGTGCCAGCTGCTTCACCGCCAATAGTGAGCAGTTCTTC.

A remark on this clonotype: A much bigger clone sits one base away, suggesting this may be a read error. The chain is built from TRBV10-3 and TRBJ2-2; no definite D call. Germline V gives CDR1 ENHRY, CDR2 SYGVKD. This CDR3 is 13 amino acids long. The ends were cut back, 5 bases at V and 3 bases at J, with 7 bases in the middle. CDR3 sequence: CAISKRDTGELFF. CDR3 in DNA: TGTGCCATCAGTAAAAGGGACACCGGGGAGCTGTTTTTT.

A word on this clonotype: A much larger clone sits a single nucleotide away, making a read error possible. The chain has TRBV4-3 and TRBJ2-3; no clear D. The CDR3 contains 15 residues. The germline CDR1 and CDR2 sequences are LGHNA and YSLEER. Trimming took 0 bases from V and 1 from J, leaving 8 bases between them. CDR3 in amino acids: CASSQDMVGTDTQYF. DNA of the CDR3: TGCGCCAGCAGCCAAGACATGGTGGGCACAGATACGCAGTATTTT.

The rearrangement uses TRBV28 and TRBJ1-1, with a weak D call TRBD1 (6 bases). V was shortened by 10 bases and J by 0 bases, with 18 bases between the two germline ends. CDR1 is MDHEN and CDR2 is SYDVKM in the germline V gene. The CDR3 is made up of 15 amino acids. The CDR3 spells CAILPGGRMNTEAFF. The CDR3 bases are TGTGCCATCCTCCCCGGGGGGCGCATGAACACTGAAGCTTTCTTT. Full variable domain (rest looked up from reference TRBV28 and TRBJ1-1): DVKVTQSSRYLVKRTGEKVFLECVQDMDHENMFWYRQDPGLGLRLIYFSYDVKMKEKGDIPEGYSVSREKKERFSLILESASTNQTSMYLCAILPGGRMNTEAFFGQGTRLTVV.

Worth noting for this clonotype: At one of its ends the junction is not consistent with the germline gene, which may arise from a read error. This chain links TRBV11-2 with TRBJ2-1; D not certain. The CDR3 is made up of 11 amino acids. In germline, CDR1 is SGHAT, CDR2 FQNNGV. The CDR3 DNA reads as TGTACCAGCAGCTTAGATAGTGAGCAGTTCTTC. Amino acids: CTSSLDSEQFF. The full variable domain, completed using reference TRBV11-2 and TRBJ2-1, is EAGVAQSPRYKIIEKRQSVAFWCNPISGHATLYWYQQILGQGPKLLIQFQNNGVVDDSQLPKDRFSAERLKGVDSTLKIQPAKLEDSAVYLCTSSLDSEQFFGPGTRLTVL.

This clonotype showed up many times. The gene calls are TRBV29-1 and TRBJ2-7; 14 bases agree with TRBD2. Trimming at V came to 4 bases and at J to 2 bases, leaving 7 bases not matched to a gene. Germline CDR1 SQVTM, CDR2 ANQGSEA. CDR3 length: 16 residues. CDR3 sequence (DNA): TGCAGCGTTGCCAGGCCGACTAGCGGGAGGGCCTACGAGCAGTACTTC. This codes for CSVARPTSGRAYEQYF.

Turning to this clonotype: This may be a read error: a much more frequent sequence differs by one nucleotide. The chain uses TRBV11-2 and TRBJ2-5; the D gene is possibly TRBD1 (5 bases). The CDR3 has 17 residues. CDR1 is SGHAT and CDR2 is FQNNGV in the germline V gene. This CDR3 is CTSSLGVAFRLQETQYF. Written as DNA, the CDR3 is TGTACCAGCAGCTTAGGGGTCGCTTTCCGACTCCAAGAGACCCAGTACTTC.

J is TRBJ1-1 and V is TRBV6-6; 10 bases match TRBD1. Germline V gene sequence: CDR1 MNHNY, CDR2 SVGAGI (reference sequence). The ends lost 8 bases at V and 3 bases at J; junction bases unmatched: 12. The CDR3 has 16 residues. The CDR3 DNA reads TGTGCCAGCTATTCCAAGGACAGGGGGTGGGACACTGAAGCTTTCTTT. It is translated as CASYSKDRGWDTEAFF.

On this clonotype itself: One end of the junction is discordant with germline, which a read error may explain. This chain uses TRBV29-1 with TRBJ1-1; TRBD1 matches at 7 bases. The V gene's germline CDR1 is SQVTM and CDR2 ANQGSEA. The CDR3 length is 19 residues. CDR3 in DNA: TGCAGCGTTGAAGATCTTAATGGGACAGAGACGGGGGTGGACACTGAAGCTCTCTTT. Translation gives CSVEDLNGTETGVDTEALF.

In the case of this clonotype: One end of the junction is discordant with germline, which a read error may explain. The chain couples TRBV11-1 to TRBJ2-4, with TRBD2 matching over 13 bases. The CDR3 is 17 residues long. The germline V gene has CDR1 SGHAT and CDR2 FQDESV (reference sequence). This CDR3 is CTSSFPGTSGTNDIQYF. The CDR3 DNA follows: TGTACCAGCAGCTTTCCCGGGACTAGCGGGACCAATGACATTCAGTACTTC.

The table lists this clonotype with many counts. V usage is TRBV12-3 or TRBV12-4 and J usage is TRBJ2-3; the D gene is possibly TRBD1 (6 bases). The CDR3 sequence is 14 residues long. The germline V and J ends were trimmed by 7 bases and 1 base, with 12 bases remaining between them. The CDR3 here is CASNLGAGTDTQYF. CDR3 bases: TGTGCCAGCAATCTGGGGGCTGGCACAGATACGCAGTATTTT.

Comment on this clonotype: Germline and junction disagree at one end, which may indicate a read error. V and J are TRBV14 and TRBJ2-2; D could derive from TRBD1 or TRBD2 (5 bases each). CDR1 SGHDN and CDR2 FVKESK come from the germline V gene. The CDR3 loop spans 19 amino acids. CDR3 nucleotide sequence: TGTGTCAGCAGCCAAAATCCAGGGTTCGTGGAGGCGAACACCGGGGAGCTATTTTTT. It specifies CVSSQNPGFVEANTGELFF.

This clonotype was seen more than once but under ten times. V usage is TRBV5-1 and J usage is TRBJ2-5; D ambiguous. Germline V CDR1 and CDR2: SGHRS, YFSETQ. The CDR3 covers 14 residues. Trimming stripped 2 bases from V and 5 bases from J, with 13 bases between. The CDR3 nucleotides read TGCGCCAGCAGCTTTGACAAACCGATGGAGACCCAGTACTTC. Translated: CASSFDKPMETQYF.

This clonotype has ten or more counts. The chain links TRBV12-3 or TRBV12-4 to TRBJ2-7, with D perhaps matching TRBD2 (7 bases). The CDR3 loop spans 17 amino acids. Trimming cost V 1 base and J 4 bases, with 20 bases left between them. The CDR3 DNA reads as TGTGCCAGCAGTTTAGAATGGTGGGAGGGGGTAAGATACGAGCAGTACTTC. This translates into CASSLEWWEGVRYEQYF.

This clonotype was picked up a small number of times. This chain uses TRBV28 with TRBJ2-7; possible D gene TRBD2, 5 bases. The CDR3 has 14 residues. V lost 4 bases and J lost 2, with 12 bases in between. CDR1 is MDHEN, CDR2 SYDVKM, per germline. The chain's CDR3 is CASSYSGETYEQYF. In DNA, the CDR3 is TGTGCCAGCAGTTACAGCGGAGAGACCTACGAGCAGTACTTC.

The chain has TRBV5-1 and TRBJ2-3, with D hard to call. Matching the DNA end better, TRBJ1-5 makes the J call doubtful. The germline V gene has CDR1 SGHRS and CDR2 YFSETQ. This CDR3 comprises 12 residues. The CDR3 loop reads CASSINTDTQHF. As DNA, the CDR3 is TGCGCCAGCTCGATAAACACAGATACGCAGCATTTT.

The sample holds many counts of this clonotype. The chain couples TRBV6-2 or TRBV6-3 to TRBJ2-7; D may be TRBD1 (6 bases). V gave up 0 bases and J gave up 5 bases, with 11 bases separating them. Germline V gene data show CDR1 as MNHEY and CDR2 as SVGEGT. The CDR3 length is 14 residues. CDR3 protein: CASSYSRDINEQYF. In nucleotides, the CDR3 is TGTGCCAGCAGTTACTCGAGGGACATCAACGAGCAGTACTTC.

The V and J genes are TRBV6-6 and TRBJ1-6, with D possibly being TRBD1 (5 bases). The CDR3 has 14 amino acids. Germline V gene data show CDR1 as MNHNY and CDR2 as SVGAGI (reference sequence). Trimming shortened V by 8 bases and J by 7 bases, and 15 bases separated the two germline ends. The CDR3 DNA follows: TGTGCCAGCTACAGGAGCCGGGGGAATTCACCCCTCCACTTT. This sequence encodes CASYRSRGNSPLHF.

This clonotype appeared a single time. It may be a read error: a sequence one base away is much more abundant. This chain uses TRBV6-2 or TRBV6-3 with TRBJ2-2; 9 positions match TRBD2. Germline CDR1 and CDR2: MNHEY and SVGEGT. This CDR3 has 16 residues. CDR3 sequence (DNA): TGTGCCAGCAGTCACTCGACGGGACTAGCAGCCGGGGAGCTGTTTTTT. This gives the protein CASSHSTGLAAGELFF.

A remark on this clonotype: Germline and junction disagree at one end, which may indicate a read error. The gene calls are TRBV28 and TRBJ2-3, with TRBD2 matching 13 bases. The CDR3 loop spans 14 amino acids. Germline V gene lookup returns CDR1 MDHEN and CDR2 SYDVKM. The DNA of the CDR3 is TGTGCCAGCCGGACTAGCGGGAGTGCAGATACACAGTATTTT. Translated: CASRTSGSADTQYF.

The table lists this clonotype with many counts. The J gene is TRBJ2-2, the V gene TRBV4-2; a possible D gene is TRBD1 (5 bases). CDR1 is LGHNA, CDR2 YNFKEQ, per germline. V lost 1 base to trimming and J lost 4 bases, with 13 bases between them. The CDR3 sequence is 16 residues long. For the CDR3, the DNA is TGTGCCAGCAGCCAAGCCGGGCAGGGCGGCACCGGGGAGCTGTTTTTT. As protein: CASSQAGQGGTGELFF.

Concerning this clonotype itself: This could be a read error, since a much larger clone is one nucleotide away. The CDR3 does not end in the conserved phenylalanine or tryptophan, so this is likely a read error. The V gene is TRBV12-3 or TRBV12-4, the J gene TRBJ2-1; TRBD2 might be the D (7 bases). This CDR3 spans 15 amino acids. V lost 2 bases to trimming and J lost 7 bases, with 15 bases between them. CDR3 coding DNA: TGTGCCAGCAGTTTATTTGCGGGGGCGGGGAATGAGCAGTTCTTA. It codes for CASSLFAGAGNEQFL.

Of note for this clonotype: It may be a read error: a sequence one base away is much more abundant. The V gene is TRBV6-6, the J gene TRBJ2-1, with D possibly being TRBD1 or TRBD2 (5 bases each). The CDR3 runs 15 residues. Germline CDR1 MNHNY, CDR2 SVGAGI (reference sequence). V was shortened by 6 bases and J by 6 bases, with 18 bases between the two germline ends. CDR3 protein: CASSPDSLASNEQFF. DNA of the CDR3: TGTGCCAGCAGCCCCGACAGTCTAGCCTCCAATGAGCAGTTCTTC.

In its sample, this clonotype was seen a few times. This sequence joins TRBV5-1 and TRBJ2-7; TRBD1 matches 7 bases. Germline V gene data show CDR1 as SGHRS and CDR2 as YFSETQ. With V trimmed by 5 bases and J by 0 bases, 8 bases remained unmatched. CDR3 length equals 15 residues. CDR3 amino acids: CASSPGQDPSYEQYF. Here the CDR3 DNA reads TGCGCCAGCAGTCCTGGACAGGACCCCTCCTACGAGCAGTACTTC. The full variable domain, with the rest looked up from reference TRBV5-1 and TRBJ2-7, is KAGVTQTPRYLIKTRGQQVTLSCSPISGHRSVSWYQQTPGQGLQFLFEYFSETQRNKGNFPGRFSGRQFSNSRSEMNVSTLELGDSALYLCASSPGQDPSYEQYFGPGTRLTVT.

J is TRBJ2-1 and V is TRBV6-1, with a weak D call TRBD1 (7 bases). V lost 7 bases to trimming and J lost 8 bases, with 18 bases between them. From germline, CDR1 is MNHNS and CDR2 SASEGT. This CDR3 spans 14 amino acids. CDR3 in amino acids: CASTPRDSFYEQFF. The CDR3 nucleotides read TGTGCCAGCACACCGCGGGACAGTTTTTATGAGCAGTTCTTC.